The rows below give T cell receptor beta chains drawn from one sample of a study of blood T cells in healthy people across ages. TCRdb independently ran MiXCR on the 5' RACE reads; one entry per CDR3 protein. The sample lists roughly 1.7 million distinct CDR3 sequences, about 35% seen once, with 11% in the top ten. The source material was blood. The receptors come from a woman under 40 in good health. Each CDR3 is given with its conserved first and last residue. The D gene is left open where the match is weak. Clone size is stated in some rows and not others, as once, few, many or a class when expanded.

>TRBJ2-1|TRBD2|.|TRBV12-3/TRBV12-4
CASRDGTSGKHEQFF
TGTGCCAGCAGGGATGGGACTAGCGGGAAACACGAGCAGTTCTTC
>TRBJ1-1|.|.|TRBV27
CASSLTQQGPMNTEAFF
TGTGCCAGCAGTTTGACACAACAGGGCCCTATGAACACTGAAGCTTTCTTT
>TRBJ2-1|TRBD2|.|TRBV7-3
CASSPTGTSGYNVQFF
TGTGCCAGCAGTCCGACCGGGACTAGCGGGTACAATGTGCAGTTCTTC
>TRBJ2-1|.|.|TRBV11-2
CASSLSGLTNNEQFF
TGTGCCAGCAGCTTATCGGGACTGACAAACAATGAGCAGTTCTTC
>TRBJ2-7|TRBD1|once|TRBV5-1
CASARGQGITYEQYF
TGCGCCAGCGCTCGGGGACAGGGGATAACCTACGAGCAGTACTTC
>TRBJ2-1|TRBD1|.|TRBV9
CASSGTGVNEQFF
TGTGCCAGCAGCGGGACAGGGGTAAATGAGCAGTTCTTC
>TRBJ2-7|.|many|TRBV27
CASSLSEGYEQYF
TGTGCCAGCAGTTTATCGGAGGGGTACGAGCAGTACTTC
>TRBJ2-3|.|.|TRBV5-1
CASSPGSSQGDTQYF
TGCGCCAGCAGCCCCGGGTCCTCCCAGGGAGATACGCAGTATTTT
>TRBJ2-1|.|many|TRBV7-2
CASSLGAVYPYSDEQFF
TGTGCCAGCAGCTTAGGGGCGGTCTACCCATACTCGGATGAGCAGTTCTTC
>TRBJ1-2|.|.|TRBV20-1
CSARAGGTNYGYTF
TGCAGTGCTAGAGCGGGGGGAACTAACTATGGCTACACCTTC
>TRBJ2-3|TRBD2|many|TRBV29-1
CSARTSGESTDTQYF
TGCAGCGCGAGGACTAGCGGGGAAAGCACAGATACGCAGTATTTT
>TRBJ1-2|.|few|TRBV20-1
CSASWGPNYGYTF
TGCAGTGCTAGCTGGGGCCCTAACTATGGCTACACCTTC
>TRBJ2-7|TRBD2|.|TRBV28
CASRWTSEYEQYF
TGTGCCAGCAGGTGGACTAGCGAGTACGAGCAGTACTTC
>TRBJ1-1|.|.|TRBV6-1
CASPRVANTEAFF
TGTGCCAGTCCCAGGGTGGCGAACACTGAAGCTTTCTTT
>TRBJ2-1|.|.|TRBV20-1
CSARPNGITDEQFF
TGCAGTGCTAGACCTAACGGGATTACCGATGAGCAGTTCTTC
>TRBJ2-1|.|.|TRBV5-1
CASSFRAGHDEQFF
TGCGCCAGCAGCTTCAGGGCAGGGCACGATGAGCAGTTCTTC
>TRBJ2-1|TRBD2|many|TRBV29-1
CSVPGTSESWGEQFF
TGCAGCGTTCCCGGGACTAGCGAGTCTTGGGGTGAGCAGTTCTTC
>TRBJ2-2|.|.|TRBV4-2
CASSQGSQLGELFF
TGTGCCAGCAGCCAAGGCTCTCAACTCGGGGAGCTGTTTTTT
>TRBJ1-6|.|.|TRBV5-1
CASSTAAGMGSPLHF
TGCGCCAGCAGCACCGCTGCAGGGATGGGTTCACCCCTCCACTTT
>TRBJ2-7|TRBD2|.|TRBV20-1
CSAAPSGGASYEQYF
TGCAGTGCTGCCCCTAGCGGGGGGGCCTCCTACGAGCAGTACTTC
>TRBJ2-7|.|few|TRBV10-3
CAISEGPGATSEQYF
TGTGCCATCAGTGAAGGTCCAGGGGCAACGAGCGAGCAGTACTTC